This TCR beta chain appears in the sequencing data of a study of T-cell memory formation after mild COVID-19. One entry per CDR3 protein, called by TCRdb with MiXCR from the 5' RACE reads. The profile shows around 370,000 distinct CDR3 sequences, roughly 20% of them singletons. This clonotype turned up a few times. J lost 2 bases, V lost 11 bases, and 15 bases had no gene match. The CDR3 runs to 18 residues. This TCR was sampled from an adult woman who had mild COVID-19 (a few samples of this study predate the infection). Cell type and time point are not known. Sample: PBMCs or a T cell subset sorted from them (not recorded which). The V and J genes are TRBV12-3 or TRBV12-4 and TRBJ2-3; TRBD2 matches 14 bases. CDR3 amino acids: CASGTSGSPERFTDTQYF. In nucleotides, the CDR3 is TGTGCCTCCGGGACTAGCGGGAGCCCCGAAAGATTCACAGATACGCAGTATTTT.